At least ten counts were recorded for the clone carrying this T cell receptor beta chain. What it binds is not known. The junction departs from germline at one end; a sequencing error may be responsible. The CDR3 is 15 residues long. The germline CDR1 and CDR2 sequences are MDHEN and SYDVKM. MiXCR was run by TCRdb on the reads, yielding one entry per CDR3 protein. The table shows around 490,000 distinct CDR3 sequences, with 26% occurring only once. This specimen comes from a study of T cell repertoires in cytomegalovirus infection. Study-wide findings and caveats: Clonotypes of TCR beta that were HLA-C-restricted and CMV-specific dominated the ex vivo response.

This chain uses TRBV28 with TRBJ2-7; 7 nucleotides line up with TRBD2. This TCR was sampled from a human donor in good health (CMV status not recorded). Some clones in this sample may be carry-over from other donors' samples. The source material was PBMCs. The CDR3 nucleotides are TGTGCCAGCAGTTTGGGAGTCGGTCAGCGGGATCAGGTCGACTTC. Its protein is CASSLGVGQRDQVDF.